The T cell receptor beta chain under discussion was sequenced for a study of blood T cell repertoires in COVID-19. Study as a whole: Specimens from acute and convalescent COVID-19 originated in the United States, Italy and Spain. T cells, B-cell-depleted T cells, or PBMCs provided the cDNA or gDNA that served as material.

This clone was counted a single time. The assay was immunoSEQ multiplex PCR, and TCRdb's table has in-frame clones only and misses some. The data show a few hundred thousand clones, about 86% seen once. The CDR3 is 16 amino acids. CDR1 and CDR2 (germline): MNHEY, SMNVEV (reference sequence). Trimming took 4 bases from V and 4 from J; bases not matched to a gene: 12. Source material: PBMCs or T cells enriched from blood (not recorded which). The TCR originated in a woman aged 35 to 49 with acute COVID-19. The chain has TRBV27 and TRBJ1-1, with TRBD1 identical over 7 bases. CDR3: CASSWDSRLGITEAFF. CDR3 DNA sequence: TGTGCCAGCAGTTGGGACAGTAGGTTGGGGATCACTGAAGCTTTCTTT.